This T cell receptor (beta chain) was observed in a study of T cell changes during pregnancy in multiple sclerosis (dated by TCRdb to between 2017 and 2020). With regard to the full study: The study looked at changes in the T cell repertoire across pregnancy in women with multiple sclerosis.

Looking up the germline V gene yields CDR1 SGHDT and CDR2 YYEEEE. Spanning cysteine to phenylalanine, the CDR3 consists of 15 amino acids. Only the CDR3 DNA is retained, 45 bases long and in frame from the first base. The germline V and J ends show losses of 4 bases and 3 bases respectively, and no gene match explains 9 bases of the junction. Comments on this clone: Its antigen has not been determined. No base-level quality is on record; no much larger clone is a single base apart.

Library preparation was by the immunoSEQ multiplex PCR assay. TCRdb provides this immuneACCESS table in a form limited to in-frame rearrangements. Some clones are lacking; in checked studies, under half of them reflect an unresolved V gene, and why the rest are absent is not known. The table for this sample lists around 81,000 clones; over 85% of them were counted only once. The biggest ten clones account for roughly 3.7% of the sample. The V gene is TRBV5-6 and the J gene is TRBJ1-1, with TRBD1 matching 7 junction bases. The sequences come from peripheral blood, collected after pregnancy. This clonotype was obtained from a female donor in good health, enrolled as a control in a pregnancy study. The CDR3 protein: CASSDGTAGDTEAFF. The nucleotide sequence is TGTGCCAGCAGCGACGGGACAGCAGGGGACACTGAAGCTTTCTTT.